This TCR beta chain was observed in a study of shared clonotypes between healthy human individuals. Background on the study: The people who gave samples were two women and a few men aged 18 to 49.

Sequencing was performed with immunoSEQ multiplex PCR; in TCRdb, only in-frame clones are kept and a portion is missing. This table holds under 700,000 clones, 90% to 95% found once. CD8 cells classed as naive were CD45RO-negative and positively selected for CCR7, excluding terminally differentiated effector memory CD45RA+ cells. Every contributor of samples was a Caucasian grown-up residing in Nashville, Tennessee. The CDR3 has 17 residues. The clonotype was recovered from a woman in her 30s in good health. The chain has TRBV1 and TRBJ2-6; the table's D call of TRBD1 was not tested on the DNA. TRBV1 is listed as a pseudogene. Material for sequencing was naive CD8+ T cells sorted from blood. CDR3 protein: CTSTNPGHHSGANVLTF. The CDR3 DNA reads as TGCACCAGCACCAATCCGGGACATCACTCTGGGGCCAACGTCCTGACTTTC.